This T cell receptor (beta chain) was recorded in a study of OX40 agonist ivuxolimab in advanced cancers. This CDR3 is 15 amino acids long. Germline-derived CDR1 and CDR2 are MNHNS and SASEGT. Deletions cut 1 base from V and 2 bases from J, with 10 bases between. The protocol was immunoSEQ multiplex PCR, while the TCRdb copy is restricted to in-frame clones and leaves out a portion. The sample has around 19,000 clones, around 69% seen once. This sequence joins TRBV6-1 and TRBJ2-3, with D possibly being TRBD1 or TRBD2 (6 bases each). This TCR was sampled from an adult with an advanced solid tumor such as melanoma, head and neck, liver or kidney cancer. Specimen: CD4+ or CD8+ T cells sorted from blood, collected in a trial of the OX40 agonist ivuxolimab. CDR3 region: CASSEGRGHTDTQYF. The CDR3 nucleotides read TGTGCCAGCAGTGAAGGGCGGGGACACACAGATACGCAGTATTTT.